This paragraph reports one TCR beta chain. CDR1 is KGHSH, CDR2 LQKENI, per germline. V lost 4 bases and J lost 6; bases outside the gene matches: 9. The CDR3 length is 15 residues. The entry originates in a study of blood T cell repertoires in COVID-19. Background on the study: Acute-phase and convalescent COVID-19 samples originated in the United States, Italy and Spain. PBMCs, B-cell-depleted T cells, or T cells provided the cDNA or gDNA that made up the material.

Method: immunoSEQ multiplex PCR; TCRdb's copy keeps in-frame clones and lacks some. The data contain a few hundred thousand clones, about 89% of them singletons. The sequence derives from a young woman who had recovered from COVID-19. Sequences were obtained from PBMCs or T cells enriched from blood (not recorded which). The chain recombines TRBV18 with TRBJ1-1; 9 bases agree with TRBD1. This chain's CDR3 is CASSRGQGSFAEAFF. The CDR3 DNA sequence: TGTGCCAGCTCACGGGGACAGGGATCCTTCGCTGAAGCTTTCTTT.